The rows below give T cell receptor beta chains drawn from one sample of a study of cytomegalovirus exposure and HLA in healthy donors. Sequencing was performed with immunoSEQ multiplex PCR; in TCRdb, only in-frame clones are kept and a portion is missing. The table includes some 190,000 clones, 60% to 85% detected once. The sequencing sample was made of PBMCs. The source of these receptors is a man between 18 and 35 years old in good health and CMV-seronegative. Each CDR3 is given with its conserved first and last residue. D genes are given only for firm matches. A clone size is listed for some rows: how often the clone was seen (once, few, many), or a class if it is expanded.

>16|TRBV5-1|TRBJ1-6|TRBD1|once
TGCGCCAGCAGCCCGGGTAGGGGGACAGGGGTATCACCCCTCCACTTT
CASSPGRGTGVSPLHF
>12|TRBV28|TRBJ1-5|.|.
TGTGCCACTACACAGGCCCGGGAGCCCCAGCATTTT
CATTQAREPQHF
>13|TRBV18|TRBJ1-2|.|.
TGTGCCAGCTCACCAAAGAGAAGGGGCGGCTACACCTTC
CASSPKRRGGYTF
>16|TRBV6-1|TRBJ1-5|TRBD1|once
TGTGCCAGCAGTGGACAGGGGGGATTTAGCAATCAGCCCCAGCATTTT
CASSGQGGFSNQPQHF
>17|TRBV11-3|TRBJ2-7|TRBD1|.
TGTGCCAGCAGCTTAGCGCGGAGACAGGGGGACGCCTACGAGCAGTACTTC
CASSLARRQGDAYEQYF
>13|TRBV14|TRBJ2-5|.|few
TGTGCCAGCAGCCCGGGATACCAAGAGACCCAGTACTTC
CASSPGYQETQYF
>11|TRBV6-5|TRBJ2-7|TRBD1|.
TGTGCCAGCAGACAGGGGTACGAGCAGTACTTC
CASRQGYEQYF
>14|TRBV7-2|TRBJ1-5|.|.
TGTGCCAGCAGCTTAGGTCGGGTCAATCAGCCCCAGCATTTT
CASSLGRVNQPQHF
>15|TRBV27|TRBJ2-7|TRBD2|few
TGTGCCAGCAGCCGCGGACTAGCGGGTTCCTACGAGCAGTACTTC
CASSRGLAGSYEQYF
>14|TRBV29-1|TRBJ2-1|TRBD2|.
TGCAGCGGATCCCTAGCGGGAGCCTTCAATGAGCAGTTCTTC
CSGSLAGAFNEQFF
>15|TRBV19|TRBJ2-3|TRBD2|.
TGTGCCACCTCGGGACTAGCGGGAGGGACAGATACGCAGTATTTT
CATSGLAGGTDTQYF
>13|TRBV18|TRBJ2-3|.|.
TGTGCCAGCTCACCCCGGAGGACAGATACGCAGTATTTT
CASSPRRTDTQYF
>13|TRBV4-1|TRBJ2-5|TRBD2|.
TGCGCCAGCAGCCGGGGGGGCCAAGAGACCCAGTACTTC
CASSRGGQETQYF
>15|TRBV5-1|TRBJ2-3|.|.
TGCGCCAGCAGCTTCAGGGGTCTAAGCACAGATACGCAGTATTTT
CASSFRGLSTDTQYF
>12|TRBV5-4|TRBJ2-1|TRBD2|.
TGTGCCAGCAGACTTCCAGCGGGGGTGCAGTTCTTC
CASRLPAGVQFF
>13|TRBV4-1|TRBJ1-1|.|.
TGCGCCAGCAGCCAAGATCTCAGGGTACGGGCTTTCTTT
CASSQDLRVRAFF
>14|TRBV5-4|TRBJ2-5|.|once
TGTGCCAGCAGCTTGGGTCTAGAAATCGGGACCCAGTACTTC
CASSLGLEIGTQYF
>16|TRBV4-2|TRBJ2-3|.|.
TGTGCCAGCAGCCAAGCCGAGGGGGAGATCACAGATACGCAGTATTTT
CASSQAEGEITDTQYF
>16|TRBV19|TRBJ1-5|.|.
TGTGCCAGTAGCCAGGAACGGGGGGGAATTAATCAGCCCCAGCATTTT
CASSQERGGINQPQHF
>14|TRBV10-3|TRBJ1-2|.|.
TGTGCCATCAGTGAATTAGCAGGGTATAGTGGCTACACCTTC
CAISELAGYSGYTF
>13|TRBV28|TRBJ1-2|.|.
TGTGCCAGCAGTTTGCTGTCGAGAGGTGGCTACACCTTC
CASSLLSRGGYTF
>13|TRBV10-3|TRBJ2-7|TRBD2|.
TGTGCCATCAGTGAGGGACTAGACGACGAGCAGTACTTC
CAISEGLDDEQYF
>16|TRBV10-3|TRBJ1-2|.|few
TGTGCCATCAGTGACTCTTTAAATACTAATAACTATGGCTACACCTTC
CAISDSLNTNNYGYTF
>13|TRBV27|TRBJ1-2|.|.
TGTGCCACCCGTCCACCTTCGGTTGAGGGCTACACCTTC
CATRPPSVEGYTF
>16|TRBV15|TRBJ1-2|TRBD1|.
TGTGCCACCAGCAGGACTGGGACAGCAACTTCGGGGGGCTACACCTTC
CATSRTGTATSGGYTF
>15|TRBV7-2|TRBJ1-4|.|.
TGTGCCAGCAGCCCCAGCAGGTCAACTAATGAAAAACTGTTTTTT
CASSPSRSTNEKLFF
>18|TRBV5-6|TRBJ2-6|TRBD2|.
TGTGCCAGCAGCTATGGGACTAGCGGGAGGGCTGGGGCCAACGTCCTGACTTTC
CASSYGTSGRAGANVLTF
>11|TRBV30|TRBJ1-1|.|.
TGTGCCTGGACGCACAGTACTCGGGCTTTCTTT
CAWTHSTRAFF
>13|TRBV18|TRBJ1-4|TRBD1|.
TGTGCCAGCTCATGGACAGGCTTTGAAAAACTGTTTTTT
CASSWTGFEKLFF
>14|TRBV6-5|TRBJ1-1|.|.
TGTGCCATTCGCCCCAGGAACCTGGGCACTGAAGCTTTCTTT
CAIRPRNLGTEAFF
>14|TRBV19|TRBJ1-6|.|.
TGTGCCAGTAGTAAATACGGGAGTACCTCACCCCTCCACTTT
CASSKYGSTSPLHF
>15|TRBV4-1|TRBJ2-7|TRBD1|.
TGCGCCAGCAGCCAAGCCGGACAGGGGGGCTACGAGCAGTACTTC
CASSQAGQGGYEQYF
>15|TRBV9|TRBJ2-3|TRBD2|.
TGTGCCAGCAGCGGAGGGAGACTAGCGTCAGATACGCAGTATTTT
CASSGGRLASDTQYF
>11|TRBV5-1|TRBJ2-1|.|.
TGCGCCAGCAGCTCCCAGGCAGAGCAGTTCTTC
CASSSQAEQFF
>16|TRBV5-1|TRBJ2-1|TRBD2|.
TGCGCCAGCAGCTTGGCCCGGACTAGCGGTTACAATGAGCAGTTCTTC
CASSLARTSGYNEQFF
>15|TRBV28|TRBJ2-7|TRBD1|.
TGTGCCAGCAGTTTATGGCCAGGGGGTTCAGACGAGCAGTACTTC
CASSLWPGGSDEQYF
>14|TRBV27|TRBJ2-7|TRBD2|.
TGTGCCAGCAGTAGTAGCGGGGGGAGGTACGAGCAGTACTTC
CASSSSGGRYEQYF
>13|TRBV2|TRBJ1-4|.|.
TGTGCCAGCCGGCGGGGGCTTGATGAAAAACTGTTTTTT
CASRRGLDEKLFF
>12|TRBV28|TRBJ1-1|.|.
TGTGCCAGCAGTTTACAGGGCACTGAAGCTTTCTTT
CASSLQGTEAFF
>13|TRBV28|TRBJ2-1|.|.
TGTGCCAGCGGAGCTAGCTCCTACAATGAGCAGTTCTTC
CASGASSYNEQFF
>13|TRBV11-3|TRBJ2-1|TRBD2|.
TGTGCCAGCAGCTTAGCGGGGGGAGAAGAGCAGTTCTTC
CASSLAGGEEQFF
>18|TRBV21-1|TRBJ2-6|.|.
TGTGCCAGCAGCACCGAGACTAGCGGGAGGGCTGGGGCCAACGTCCTGACTTTC
CASSTETSGRAGANVLTF
>17|TRBV30|TRBJ1-2|TRBD1|once
TGTGCCTGGACCTACTTAAGGGGGCGCTGGGCTAACTATGGCTACACCTTC
CAWTYLRGRWANYGYTF
>13|TRBV19|TRBJ1-5|.|.
TGTGCCAGTAGTAATACAGGGTACCAGCCCCAGCATTTT
CASSNTGYQPQHF
>13|TRBV28|TRBJ1-1|.|.
TGTGCCAGCAGTTTATTAGGTGGCCCCGGGTCTTTCTTT
CASSLLGGPGSFF
>16|TRBV6-5|TRBJ2-7|TRBD2|once
TGTGCCAGCAGTTACTCAGCTAGCGGGAGGGCCTACGAGCAGTACTTC
CASSYSASGRAYEQYF
>14|TRBV15|TRBJ2-5|.|.
TGTGCCACCGGTGAACCCGCGTCCGGGGAGACCCAGTACTTC
CATGEPASGETQYF
>14|TRBV28|TRBJ2-7|TRBD2|.
TGTGCCAGCATCGCTAGCGGGGCGACCTACGAGCAGTACTTC
CASIASGATYEQYF
>14|TRBV27|TRBJ2-7|.|.
TGTGCCAGCAGTCTCTCCCTTGGGGGAGGCGAGCAGTACTTC
CASSLSLGGGEQYF
>13|TRBV6-5|TRBJ2-7|.|.
TGTGCCAGCAGTTTGACAAGCTCCTACGAGCAGTACTTC
CASSLTSSYEQYF
>16|TRBV19|TRBJ2-1|TRBD2|once
TGTGCCAGTAGTCAACCTCTCGGGACTAGGCCCAATGAGCAGTTCTTC
CASSQPLGTRPNEQFF
>14|TRBV5-1|TRBJ2-1|TRBD1|.
TGCGCCAGCAGCTTGGATTTGACAGGGGGTGAGCAGTTCTTC
CASSLDLTGGEQFF
>14|TRBV15|TRBJ2-1|.|.
TGTGCCACCAGCAAGGCTAGAAGAGGGTTTGAGCAGTTCTTC
CATSKARRGFEQFF
>15|TRBV15|TRBJ1-4|.|.
TGTGCCACCAGCAGCCCGGGACACTCAAGAGGATCGCTGTTTTTT
CATSSPGHSRGSLFF
>16|TRBV5-1|TRBJ2-3|.|once
TGCGCCAGCAGCTTGGCGAGTCGTGCAGTAGCGGATACGCAGTATTTT
CASSLASRAVADTQYF
>14|TRBV2|TRBJ2-3|TRBD1|.
TGTGCCAGCAGCGGGACAGGGTTCACAGATACGCAGTATTTT
CASSGTGFTDTQYF
>14|TRBV28|TRBJ2-7|.|.
TGTGCCAGCAGGGTATCGACGGGGACCTACGAGCAGTACTTC
CASRVSTGTYEQYF
>18|TRBV25-1|TRBJ2-2|.|.
TGTGCCAGCAGTGAATTCAAGGGAGAGCGCGCGAACACCGGGGAGCTGTTTTTT
CASSEFKGERANTGELFF
>19|TRBV11-1|TRBJ2-7|.|few
TGTGCCAGCAGCTCCCCCTACTCACCCGGGTCTCTAGGCTCCTACGAGCAGTACTTC
CASSSPYSPGSLGSYEQYF